Each of the 15 T cell receptor beta chains below was sequenced from the same sample in a study of human T cells and chemical hapten exposure. TCRdb independently ran MiXCR on the RACE reads; one entry per CDR3 protein. The sample includes some 36,000 distinct CDR3 sequences, approximately 7.6% of them seen just once. Time point denoted: pre-sensitization, week 0. Treatment reported: therapeutic diphenylcyclopropenone sensitization with weekly scalp DPC. The sample was whole blood, taken in connection with sensitization to the hapten diphenylcyclopropenone (DPC). Every receptor here comes from a woman aged 50 to 60 with alopecia areata. Some clones in this sample may be carry-over from other donors' samples.

This clonotype appeared many times. The J gene is TRBJ1-1, the V gene TRBV18; 7 positions agree with TRBD1. V lost 4 bases, J lost 6 bases, and 14 bases stayed unmatched. The CDR3 runs 16 residues. Germline loops: CDR1 KGHSH, CDR2 LQKENI. The CDR3 nucleotides read TGTGCCAGCTCACGCGAAGAGGGGGCAAGTAGGGCTGAAGCTTTCTTT. Translating gives CASSREEGASRAEAFF. The full variable domain, its missing parts supplied by reference TRBV18 and TRBJ1-1, is NAGVMQNPRHLVRRRGQEARLRCSPMKGHSHVYWYRQLPEEGLKFMVYLQKENIIDESGMPKERFSAEFPKEGPSILRIQQVVRGDSAAYFCASSREEGASRAEAFFGQGTRLTVV.

In its sample, this clonotype was seen a few times. CDR3 DNA: TGCAGCGTTTTCCGGGACAGCGCCTACGAGCAGTACTTC. This sequence encodes CSVFRDSAYEQYF. The chain couples TRBV29-1 to TRBJ2-7; 7 nucleotides align to TRBD1. Unmatched junction bases numbered 6, after V lost 5 bases and J lost 2 bases. The CDR3 covers 13 residues. CDR1 is SQVTM, CDR2 ANQGSEA, per germline.

This clonotype was seen ten or more times. The chain combines TRBV9 with TRBJ2-3, with TRBD2 as a possible D gene (6 bases). CDR3 length: 14 residues. Trimming removed 0 bases at V and 2 bases at J, with 7 bases between. Germline CDR1 SGDLS, CDR2 YYNGEE. CDR3 coding DNA: TGTGCCAGCAGCGTAGGGGACTTCACAGATACGCAGTATTTT. Translation gives CASSVGDFTDTQYF. The full variable domain, rest sourced from reference TRBV9 and TRBJ2-3, is DSGVTQTPKHLITATGQRVTLRCSPRSGDLSVYWYQQSLDQGLQFLIQYYNGEERAKGNILERFSAQQFPDLHSELNLSSLELGDSALYFCASSVGDFTDTQYFGPGTRLTVL.

This clonotype was counted at least ten times. The chain joins TRBV20-1 to TRBJ1-4; D gene uncertain. Germline CDR1 is DFQATT and CDR2 is SNEGSKA (reference sequence). V was clipped by 7 bases and J by 0 bases, with 9 bases between them. The CDR3 extends over 13 amino acids. Here the CDR3 DNA reads TGCAGTGTGGACGGCGCAACTAATGAAAAACTGTTTTTT. It specifies CSVDGATNEKLFF.

The V call is TRBV7-2, the J call TRBJ2-7; 7 bases match TRBD1. V lost 6 bases and J lost 2; bases outside the gene matches: 7. Germline assignment: CDR1 SGHTA and CDR2 FQGNSA. The CDR3 is 14 residues long. CDR3 bases: TGTGCCAGCAGACCAGGACAGGTCCCCTACGAGCAGTACTTC. Encoded protein: CASRPGQVPYEQYF.

Within the sample, this clonotype is medium-sized (0.01 to 0.1%). V usage is TRBV11-2 and J usage is TRBJ2-3; 7 nucleotides align to TRBD2. The germline V gene encodes CDR1 SGHAT and CDR2 FQNNGV. The CDR3 length is 16 residues. The junction had 10 bases not matched to a gene; V was cut back by 5 bases and J by 2 bases. CDR3 coding DNA: TGTGCCAGCAGCCATGAGGCGGGAGAGAACACAGATACGCAGTATTTT. It is translated as CASSHEAGENTDTQYF.

This clonotype came up many times. The chain is built from TRBV4-2 and TRBJ2-2; no firm D call. Trimming left V 0 bases short and J 2 bases short, with 7 bases between. The CDR3 covers 15 residues. CDR1 LGHNA and CDR2 YNFKEQ come from the germline V gene. The CDR3 loop is CASSQEQVNTGELFF. CDR3 DNA: TGTGCCAGCAGCCAAGAACAAGTCAACACCGGGGAGCTGTTTTTT.

J is TRBJ2-1 and V is TRBV11-2; 7 bases align to TRBD2. This CDR3 comprises 14 residues. From germline, CDR1 is SGHAT and CDR2 FQNNGV. The ends lost 5 bases at V and 10 bases at J; junction bases unmatched: 11. The CDR3 nucleotides are TGTGCCAGCAGCCCACCTCCGACTAGCAAGGAGCAGTTCTTC. This codes for CASSPPPTSKEQFF.

V gene TRBV14 combines with J gene TRBJ2-1; 13 bases line up with TRBD2. The CDR3 has 18 amino acids. The germline gives CDR1 SGHDN, CDR2 FVKESK. Trimming took 4 bases from V and 4 from J; bases not matched to a gene: 10. As DNA, the CDR3 is TGTGCCAGCAGCCGCCACTCCGGGACTAGCGGGACTTACAATGAGCAGTTCTTC. Its translation: CASSRHSGTSGTYNEQFF.

This clonotype was counted ten times or more. The rearrangement uses TRBV20-1 and TRBJ2-1; 7 bases map to TRBD2. The trim removed 0 bases at V and 0 bases at J, leaving 14 bases unmatched. This CDR3 is built from 19 residues. From germline, CDR1 is DFQATT and CDR2 SNEGSKA (reference sequence). The CDR3 DNA reads TGCAGTGCTAGAGATCCAGCGGGCGGGGGACTTATCTCCTACAATGAGCAGTTCTTC. As protein: CSARDPAGGGLISYNEQFF.

This clonotype was seen ten or more times. The V call is TRBV29-1, the J call TRBJ2-6, with 7 nucleotides matching TRBD1. CDR1 and CDR2 from the germline V gene are SQVTM and ANQGSEA. The CDR3 is 19 amino acids. The trim removed 6 bases at V and 0 bases at J, leaving 17 bases unmatched. For the CDR3, the DNA is TGCAGCGTAGAGTCCCGGGACAGTAGCAGGAGCTCTGGGGCCAACGTCCTGACTTTC. It translates to CSVESRDSSRSSGANVLTF.

This rearrangement joins TRBV3-1 to TRBJ2-5; tentatively, D is TRBD2 (6 bases). V lost 4 bases, J lost 5 bases, and 14 bases lay in between. Germline values: CDR1 LGHDT, CDR2 YNNKEL (reference sequence). The CDR3 sequence is 14 residues long. CDR3 sequence (DNA): TGTGCCAGCAGCCGCGGAGGGGCTGGTGAGACCCAGTACTTC. This codes for CASSRGGAGETQYF.

The CDR3 here is CASNEPGLAGVNEQFF. CDR3 bases: TGCGCCAGCAACGAACCTGGGCTAGCGGGGGTCAATGAGCAGTTCTTC. The chain carries TRBV5-1 and TRBJ2-1; TRBD2 matches 10 bases. Per the germline V gene, CDR1 is SGHRS and CDR2 is YFSETQ. The V and J ends lost 6 bases and 6 bases, in that order; junction bases with no gene match: 12. This CDR3 is 16 amino acids long.

This clonotype was detected many times. CDR3 sequence: CASRPPAGGPPYEQYF. DNA for the CDR3: TGTGCCAGCAGGCCGCCCGCGGGAGGGCCCCCCTACGAGCAGTACTTC. V and J are TRBV28 and TRBJ2-7; 9 nucleotides align to TRBD2. J gave up 2 bases and V 6 bases, and 11 bases lay outside the gene matches. The CDR3 sequence is 16 residues long. Germline V gene lookup returns CDR1 MDHEN and CDR2 SYDVKM.

At least ten counts were recorded for this clonotype. The chain joins TRBV29-1 to TRBJ2-6, with no clear D. Trimming left V 3 bases short and J 0 bases short, with 3 bases between. CDR3 length: 13 residues. Germline V gene data show CDR1 as SQVTM and CDR2 as ANQGSEA. Here the CDR3 DNA reads TGCAGCGTTGAGATCTCTGGGGCCAACGTCCTGACTTTC. This sequence encodes CSVEISGANVLTF.